This entry describes one T cell receptor beta chain. An end of the junction does not agree with germline; a read error may underlie this. Patients had received no treatment of any kind before thyroid surgery. CDR1 and CDR2 from the germline V gene are MNHNS and SASEGT. The CDR3 is 14 amino acids. The data derive from a study of metastatic and nonmetastatic thyroid tumors. Study at large: From malignant and benign thyroid patients, repertoires in blood and in tumor or nodule tissue were compared.

Under the authors' procedure: In papillary thyroid cancer, a distant-metastasis classifier was built using CDR3 differences across clinicopathological groups. MiXCR re-clonotyped the PCR reads for TCRdb. The V and J calls shown here were made by TCRdb, not taken from the authors' results. The profile shows roughly 20,000 clones, 34% of them singletons. Sequencing was done on a sample of tumor tissue. The TCR comes from a male donor with papillary thyroid cancer or a benign thyroid nodule (not recorded which). Some clones in this sample may be carry-over from other donors' samples. The chain joins TRBV6-1 to TRBJ1-2; TRBD1 might be the D (5 bases). The CDR3, as DNA: TGTGCCAGCAGGACCATTAACGGGGCTCGGGTCTACACTTTC. Residues: CASRTINGARVYTF.